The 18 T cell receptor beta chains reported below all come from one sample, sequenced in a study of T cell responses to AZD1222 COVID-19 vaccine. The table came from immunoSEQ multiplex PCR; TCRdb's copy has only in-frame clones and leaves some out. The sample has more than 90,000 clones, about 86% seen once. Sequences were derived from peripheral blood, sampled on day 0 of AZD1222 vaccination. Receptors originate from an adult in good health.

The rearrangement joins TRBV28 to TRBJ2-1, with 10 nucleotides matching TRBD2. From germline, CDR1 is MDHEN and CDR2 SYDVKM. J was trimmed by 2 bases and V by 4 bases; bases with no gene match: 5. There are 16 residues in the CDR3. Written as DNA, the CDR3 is TGTGCCAGCAGTTCCGCTAGCGGGAGTGCCTACAATGAGCAGTTCTTC. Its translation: CASSSASGSAYNEQFF.

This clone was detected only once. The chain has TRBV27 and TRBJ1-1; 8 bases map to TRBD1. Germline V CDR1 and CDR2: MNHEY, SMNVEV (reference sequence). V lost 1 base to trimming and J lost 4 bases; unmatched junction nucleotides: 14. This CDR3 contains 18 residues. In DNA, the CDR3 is TGTGCCAGCAGTTTATTCACAGGGGGTGGTTTTTCTGGCACTGAAGCTTTCTTT. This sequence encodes CASSLFTGGGFSGTEAFF.

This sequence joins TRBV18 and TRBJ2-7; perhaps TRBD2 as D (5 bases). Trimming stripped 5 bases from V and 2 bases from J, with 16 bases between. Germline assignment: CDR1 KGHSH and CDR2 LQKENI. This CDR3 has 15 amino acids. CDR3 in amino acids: CASSEGRVPPYEQYF. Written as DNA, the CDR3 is TGTGCCAGCTCAGAAGGGAGAGTACCACCCTACGAGCAGTACTTC. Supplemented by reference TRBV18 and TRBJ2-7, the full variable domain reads NAGVMQNPRHLVRRRGQEARLRCSPMKGHSHVYWYRQLPEEGLKFMVYLQKENIIDESGMPKERFSAEFPKEGPSILRIQQVVRGDSAAYFCASSEGRVPPYEQYFGPGTRLTVT.

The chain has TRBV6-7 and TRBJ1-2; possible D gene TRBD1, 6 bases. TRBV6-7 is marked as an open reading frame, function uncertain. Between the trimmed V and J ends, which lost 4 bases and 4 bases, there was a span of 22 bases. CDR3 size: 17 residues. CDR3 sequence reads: CASSSEVGVRGFYGYTF. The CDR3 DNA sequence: TGTGCCAGCAGTTCCGAGGTAGGGGTGAGGGGGTTCTATGGCTACACCTTC.

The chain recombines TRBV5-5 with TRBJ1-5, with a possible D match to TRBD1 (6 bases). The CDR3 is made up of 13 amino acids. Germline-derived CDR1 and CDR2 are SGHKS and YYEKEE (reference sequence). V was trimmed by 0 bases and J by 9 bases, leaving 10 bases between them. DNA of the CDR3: TGTGCCAGCAGCTTGGGACAGGTGCTGCCCCAGCATTTT. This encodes CASSLGQVLPQHF. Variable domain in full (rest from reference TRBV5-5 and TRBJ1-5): DAGVTQSPTHLIKTRGQQVTLRCSPISGHKSVSWYQQVLGQGPQFIFQYYEKEERGRGNFPDRFSARQFPNYSSELNVNALLLGDSALYLCASSLGQVLPQHFGDGTRLSIL.

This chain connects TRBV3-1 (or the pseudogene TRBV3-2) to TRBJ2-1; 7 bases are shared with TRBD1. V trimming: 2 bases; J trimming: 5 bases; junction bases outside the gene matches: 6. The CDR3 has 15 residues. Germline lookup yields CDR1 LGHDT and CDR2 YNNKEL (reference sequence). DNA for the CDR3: TGTGCCAGCAGCCAACAGGGAAGGGGGCACAATGAGCAGTTCTTC. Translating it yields CASSQQGRGHNEQFF.

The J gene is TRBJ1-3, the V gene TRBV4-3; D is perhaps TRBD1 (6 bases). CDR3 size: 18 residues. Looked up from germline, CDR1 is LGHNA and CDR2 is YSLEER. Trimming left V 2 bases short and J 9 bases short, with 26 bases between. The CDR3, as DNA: TGCGCCAGCAGCCAAATACATAATACAGGGACCACCACCACCACCATATATTTT. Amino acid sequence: CASSQIHNTGTTTTTIYF.

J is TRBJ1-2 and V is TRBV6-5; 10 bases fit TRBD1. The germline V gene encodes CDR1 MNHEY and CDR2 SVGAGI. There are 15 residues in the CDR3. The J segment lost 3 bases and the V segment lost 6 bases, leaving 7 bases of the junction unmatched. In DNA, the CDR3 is TGTGCCAGCAGGCTGGACAGGGGGGGTGACTATGGCTACACCTTC. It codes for CASRLDRGGDYGYTF.

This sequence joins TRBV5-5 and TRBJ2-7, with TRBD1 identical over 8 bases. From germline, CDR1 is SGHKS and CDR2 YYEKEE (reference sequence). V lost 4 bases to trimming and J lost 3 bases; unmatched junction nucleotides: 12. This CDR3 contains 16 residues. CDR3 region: CASSPSPGQAFYEQYF. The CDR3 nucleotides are TGTGCCAGCAGCCCGAGCCCGGGACAGGCCTTCTACGAGCAGTACTTC.

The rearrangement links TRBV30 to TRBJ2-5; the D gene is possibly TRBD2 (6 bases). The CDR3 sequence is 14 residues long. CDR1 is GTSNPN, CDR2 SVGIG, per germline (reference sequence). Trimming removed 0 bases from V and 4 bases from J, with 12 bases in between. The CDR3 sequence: CAWSVVRGRETQYF. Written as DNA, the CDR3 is TGTGCCTGGAGTGTAGTGCGGGGAAGAGAGACCCAGTACTTC.

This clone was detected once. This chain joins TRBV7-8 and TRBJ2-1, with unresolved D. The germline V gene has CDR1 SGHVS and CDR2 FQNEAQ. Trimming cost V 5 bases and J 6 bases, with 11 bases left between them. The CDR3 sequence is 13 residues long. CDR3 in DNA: TGTGCCAGCAGCCTGCCTCTCGGCAATGAGCAGTTCTTC. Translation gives CASSLPLGNEQFF. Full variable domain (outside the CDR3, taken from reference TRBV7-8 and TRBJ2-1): GAGVSQSPRYKVAKRGQDVALRCDPISGHVSLFWYQQALGQGPEFLTYFQNEAQLDKSGLPSDRFFAERPEGSVSTLKIQRTQQEDSAVYLCASSLPLGNEQFFGPGTRLTVL.

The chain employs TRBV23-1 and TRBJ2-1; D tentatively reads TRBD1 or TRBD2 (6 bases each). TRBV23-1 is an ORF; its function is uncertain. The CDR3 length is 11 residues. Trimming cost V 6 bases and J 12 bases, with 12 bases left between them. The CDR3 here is CASSSSGAQFF. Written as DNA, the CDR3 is TGCGCCAGCAGCTCCTCGGGGGCGCAGTTCTTC.

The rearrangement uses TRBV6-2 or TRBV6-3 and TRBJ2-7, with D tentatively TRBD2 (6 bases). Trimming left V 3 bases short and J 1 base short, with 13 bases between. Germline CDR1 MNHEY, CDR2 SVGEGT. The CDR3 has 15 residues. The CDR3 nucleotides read TGTGCCAGCAGTTATACTTGGGGACTGTCCTACGAGCAGTACTTC. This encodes CASSYTWGLSYEQYF.

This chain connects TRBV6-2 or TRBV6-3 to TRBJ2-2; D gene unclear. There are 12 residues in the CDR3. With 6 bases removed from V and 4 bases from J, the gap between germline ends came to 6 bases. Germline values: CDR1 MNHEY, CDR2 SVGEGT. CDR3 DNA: TGTGCCAGCAGCCTGGTCACCGGGGAGCTGTTTTTT. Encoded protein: CASSLVTGELFF.

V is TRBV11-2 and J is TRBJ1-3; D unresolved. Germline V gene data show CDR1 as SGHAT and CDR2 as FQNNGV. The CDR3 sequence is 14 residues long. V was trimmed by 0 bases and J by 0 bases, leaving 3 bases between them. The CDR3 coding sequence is TGTGCCAGCAGCTTAGAGGACTCTGGAAACACCATATATTTT. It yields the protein CASSLEDSGNTIYF.

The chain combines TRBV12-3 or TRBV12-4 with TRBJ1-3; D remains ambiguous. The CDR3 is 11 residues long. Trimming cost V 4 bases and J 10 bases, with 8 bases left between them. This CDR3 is CASSSLGTIYF. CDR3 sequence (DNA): TGTGCCAGCAGTTCCCTTGGGACCATATATTTT.

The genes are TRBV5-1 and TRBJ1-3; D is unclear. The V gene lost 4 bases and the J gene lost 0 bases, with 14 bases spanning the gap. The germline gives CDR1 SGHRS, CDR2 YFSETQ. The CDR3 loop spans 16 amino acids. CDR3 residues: CASSPSSPSSGNTIYF. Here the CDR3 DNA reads TGCGCCAGCAGCCCGAGCTCCCCTAGCTCTGGAAACACCATATATTTT.

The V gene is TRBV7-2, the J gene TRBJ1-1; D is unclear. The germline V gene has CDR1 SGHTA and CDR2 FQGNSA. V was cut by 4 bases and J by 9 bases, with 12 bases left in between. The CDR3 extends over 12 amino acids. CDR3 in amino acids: CASSSKDSKAFF. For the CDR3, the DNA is TGTGCCAGCAGCTCCAAGGATAGTAAAGCTTTCTTT.